This T cell receptor (beta chain) was sequenced during a study of molecular identifiers for immune sequencing clone quantification. On the study more broadly: The replicates split RNA from approximately 20,000 or 100,000 naive CD8 cells five ways and sequenced four.

The CDR3 consists of 17 residues. V shed 0 bases, J shed 3 bases, and the junction held 8 bases outside the gene matches. The V gene's germline CDR1 is LGHNA and CDR2 YNFKEQ. There are a few counts of this clonotype. MiXCR, run by TCRdb on the PCR reads, gives a single entry per CDR3 protein. The repertoire has about 54,000 distinct CDR3 sequences, roughly 24% of them found once; the top ten carry 1.5% to 2%. This chain joins TRBV4-2 and TRBJ2-7; 10 nucleotides align to TRBD2. The clonotype was recovered from a human donor in good health. Some libraries in this study had Jurkat cell RNA spiked in. Source material: naive CD8+ T cells from blood, with Jurkat cell RNA spiked in. The subset denotes: FACS-sorted CD8+CD4-CCR7+CD45RA+ naive T cells. The CDR3 reads CASSQEVWTSGYYEQYF. In nucleotides, the CDR3 is TGTGCCAGCAGCCAAGAAGTATGGACTAGCGGATACTACGAGCAGTACTTC.